This entry describes one TCR beta chain. Which antigen it targets is not known. Base qualities are not at hand, and no much larger clone is one base apart. These data belong to a study of blood T cell repertoires in COVID-19 (dated by TCRdb to about 2020). Regarding the study in general: The collaborator samples originated in the United States, Italy and Spain and spanned the acute and convalescent phases of COVID-19. The prospective study material was composed of cDNA or gDNA derived from T cells, B-cell-depleted T cells, or PBMCs. Subjects who had been exposed to COVID-19, were actively infected with it, or had recovered from it provided the deeply sampled blood TCRbeta repertoires that made up the dataset. A freely available public database, intended as a resource for researchers studying the immune response to SARS-CoV-2, is where the repertoires were released. The samples were drawn from two sources: the first 160 participants of the ongoing ImmuneRACE study, and 1,000 to 1,500 subjects contributed by 6 global collaborators. The sample metadata nearly always contained a de-identified subject ID, COVID-19 status, age in years and sex. HLA class I and class II types, where available, came from metadata supplied by the sample provider rather than from assay-based typing.

What the study reported, not specific to this receptor: The amount of clinical and demographic metadata varied by source and participant and was provided uncurated.

The immunoSEQ Assay, a bias-controlled multiplex PCR, was used to amplify TCRbeta CDR3 regions from genomic DNA. In the source study's methods: Within the assay, amplification of reference gene primers was used to estimate how many nucleated cells each sample contained. To quantify the absolute abundance of each unique TCRbeta CDR3 rearrangement, sequence reads were collapsed and filtered. For each sample, productive Simpson clonality was calculated by taking the square root of Simpson's diversity index across productive rearrangements. The table was pulled from immuneACCESS by TCRdb, which kept in-frame rearrangements only. Such tables lose some clones; where checked, under half of the loss comes from unresolved V genes, and the rest has no known cause. The V and J calls and clone size were taken over from that table, and D and trimming were inferred from the DNA. Present in this sample are 120,000 or so clones, 55% to 75% of which were seen just once. Clones ranked in the top ten supply under 2.5% of the sample.

The collaborating institutions used their own protocols to collect whole blood in K2EDTA tubes. For TCRbeta analysis, collaborators shipped samples in one of three forms: frozen whole blood, isolated PBMCs, or DNA extracted from either of those sample types. The V and J ends are trimmed by 2 bases and 6 bases, leaving 17 bases between them. From its cysteine to its phenylalanine, the CDR3 spans 16 amino acids. Solely the CDR3 DNA is kept, with 48 bases framed from the first base. Per the germline V gene, SGHRS is the CDR1 and YFSETQ is the CDR2. The TCR originated in a woman between 65 and 79 years old with acute or convalescent COVID-19. The sequenced sample consisted of peripheral blood. This chain joins TRBV5-1 to TRBJ2-2; TRBD1 is a weak D gene call, 5 bases matching. In nucleotide form, the sequence is TGCGCCAGCAGCTTTTTAGCATCCCAGGGCTCCGGGGAGCTGTTTTTT. This encodes CASSFLASQGSGELFF.